Below, 2 T cell receptor beta chains from the same sample are listed, as sequenced in a study of T cell changes during pregnancy in multiple sclerosis. The protocol was immunoSEQ multiplex PCR, while the TCRdb copy is restricted to in-frame clones and leaves out a portion. The sample comprises 81,000 or so clones, roughly nine tenths of which are singletons, and roughly 4% rests with the top ten. Sequenced here: PBMCs, sampled in the first trimester of pregnancy. The receptors originated from a female donor in good health, serving as a control in a pregnancy study. Some clones in this sample may be carry-over from other donors' samples.

This chain links TRBV11-2 with TRBJ1-2, with D maybe TRBD1 (6 bases). The germline gives CDR1 SGHAT, CDR2 FQNNGV. V shed 3 bases and J shed 4 bases, with 15 bases lying between them. The CDR3 consists of 15 residues. The CDR3, as DNA: TGTGCCAGCAGCTTGGCGGCAGGGGCGGGCTATGGCTACACCTTC. It codes for CASSLAAGAGYGYTF.

The J gene is TRBJ2-7, the V gene TRBV28; TRBD1 aligns across 8 bases. This CDR3 comprises 14 residues. J gave up 4 bases and V 6 bases, and 8 bases lay outside the gene matches. CDR1 and CDR2 from the germline V gene are MDHEN and SYDVKM. CDR3 nucleotides: TGTGCCAGCAGCAGACCTACAGGGGGGTACGAGCAGTACTTC. This encodes CASSRPTGGYEQYF.